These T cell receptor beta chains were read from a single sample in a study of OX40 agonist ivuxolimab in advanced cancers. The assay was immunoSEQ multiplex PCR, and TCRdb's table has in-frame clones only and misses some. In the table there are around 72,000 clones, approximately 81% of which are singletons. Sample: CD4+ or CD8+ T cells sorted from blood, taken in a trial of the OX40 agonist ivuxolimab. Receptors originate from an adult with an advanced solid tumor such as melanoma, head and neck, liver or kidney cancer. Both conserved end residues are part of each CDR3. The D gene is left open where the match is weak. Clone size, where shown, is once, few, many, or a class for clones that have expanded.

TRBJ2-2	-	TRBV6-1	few	CASSLGSPNTGELFF	TGTGCCAGCAGCCTAGGCTCTCCGAACACCGGGGAGCTGTTTTTT
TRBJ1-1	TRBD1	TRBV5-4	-	CASSLGAGQLNTEAFF	TGTGCCAGCAGCTTGGGAGCGGGACAGCTGAACACTGAAGCTTTCTTT
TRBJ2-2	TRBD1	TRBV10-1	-	CASSTGTVVGELFF	TGCGCCAGCAGCACCGGGACAGTGGTCGGGGAGCTGTTTTTT
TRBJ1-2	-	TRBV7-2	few	CASTPGGGGGYTF	TGTGCCAGCACCCCGGGGGGTGGAGGGGGCTACACCTTC
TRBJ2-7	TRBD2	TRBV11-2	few	CASAPGREGPYEQYF	TGTGCCAGCGCCCCGGGGCGGGAGGGCCCCTACGAGCAGTACTTC
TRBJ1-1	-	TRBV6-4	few	CASSDRNTEAFF	TGTGCCAGCAGTGACCGAAACACTGAAGCTTTCTTT
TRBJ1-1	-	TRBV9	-	CASSVGVSTEAFF	TGTGCCAGCAGCGTAGGGGTTAGCACTGAAGCTTTCTTT
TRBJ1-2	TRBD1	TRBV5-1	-	CASSQDRGLYGYTF	TGCGCCAGCAGTCAGGACAGGGGGCTTTATGGCTACACCTTC
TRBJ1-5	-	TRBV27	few	CASSLGPSQPQHF	TGTGCCAGCAGTTTAGGCCCCAGTCAGCCCCAGCATTTT
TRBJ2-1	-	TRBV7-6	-	CASSLVRDREQFF	TGTGCCAGCAGCTTAGTGAGGGATCGGGAGCAGTTCTTC
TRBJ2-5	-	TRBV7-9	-	CASKWTSRPWETQYF	TGTGCCAGCAAATGGACTTCTCGACCGTGGGAGACCCAGTACTTC
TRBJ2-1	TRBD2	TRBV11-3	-	CASSSGLAGEISYNEQFF	TGTGCCAGCAGCTCGGGACTAGCGGGAGAGATTTCCTACAATGAGCAGTTCTTC
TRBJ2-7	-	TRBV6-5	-	CASSYGGQTTYEQYF	TGTGCCAGCAGTTACGGTGGGCAGACGACCTACGAGCAGTACTTC
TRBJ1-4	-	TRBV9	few	CASSPKTAGFEKLFF	TGTGCCAGCAGCCCAAAGACAGCGGGATTCGAAAAACTGTTTTTT
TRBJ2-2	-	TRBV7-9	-	CASSLGYRNGELFF	TGTGCCAGCAGCTTAGGGTACCGAAATGGGGAGCTGTTTTTT
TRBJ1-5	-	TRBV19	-	CASSSKRHPERSNQPQHF	TGTGCCAGTAGTTCCAAACGACACCCTGAACGTAGCAATCAGCCCCAGCATTTT
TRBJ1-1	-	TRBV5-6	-	CASSFRTEAFF	TGTGCCAGCAGCTTCCGTACTGAAGCTTTCTTT
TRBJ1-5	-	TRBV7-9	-	CASSLKGRDQPQHF	TGTGCCAGCAGCTTAAAGGGGCGGGATCAGCCCCAGCATTTT
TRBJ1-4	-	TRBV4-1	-	CASSQEGPPRTNEKLFF	TGCGCCAGCAGCCAAGAAGGCCCCCCCCGGACTAATGAAAAACTGTTTTTT
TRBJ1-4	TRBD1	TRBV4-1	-	CASFPDRGQGEDTNEKLFF	TGCGCCAGCTTCCCCGACAGAGGACAGGGCGAAGACACTAATGAAAAACTGTTTTTT
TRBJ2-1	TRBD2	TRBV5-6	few	CASSLARTSGENEQFF	TGTGCCAGCAGCTTGGCCAGGACTAGCGGGGAGAATGAGCAGTTCTTC
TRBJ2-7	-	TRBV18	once	CASSPGVREQYF	TGTGCCAGCTCACCAGGAGTGAGGGAGCAGTACTTC
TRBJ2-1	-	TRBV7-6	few	CASSLGTREQFF	TGTGCCAGCAGCCTGGGGACCCGCGAGCAGTTCTTC
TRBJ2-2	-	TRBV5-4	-	CAIGGTPPANTGELFF	TGTGCCATCGGCGGGACCCCCCCCGCGAACACCGGGGAGCTGTTTTTT
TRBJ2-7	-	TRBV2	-	CASSADRLREQYF	TGTGCCAGCAGTGCGGACCGACTACGCGAGCAGTACTTC
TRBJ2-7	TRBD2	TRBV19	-	CASSGLAGYEQYF	TGTGCCAGTAGCGGTCTAGCGGGGTACGAGCAGTACTTC
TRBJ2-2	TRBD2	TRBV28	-	CASSSPGGRATGELFF	TGTGCCAGCAGTTCCCCCGGCGGGAGGGCGACCGGGGAGCTGTTTTTT
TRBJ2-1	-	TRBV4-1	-	CASKEFMANEQFF	TGCGCCAGCAAGGAGTTTATGGCCAATGAGCAGTTCTTC
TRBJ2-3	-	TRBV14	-	CASSPQSGNTQYF	TGTGCCAGCAGCCCGCAATCGGGTAATACGCAGTATTTT
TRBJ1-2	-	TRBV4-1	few	CASSQGATPRGYTF	TGTGCCAGCAGCCAAGGGGCCACCCCGAGAGGCTACACCTTC
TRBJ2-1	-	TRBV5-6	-	CASSSNGLLYNEQFF	TGTGCCAGCAGCTCGAATGGACTATTATACAATGAGCAGTTCTTC
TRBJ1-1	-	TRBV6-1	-	CASGQTYTEAFF	TGTGCCTCAGGACAGACCTACACTGAAGCTTTCTTT
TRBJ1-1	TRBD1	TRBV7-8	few	CASSLILGTGGTEAFF	TGTGCCAGCAGCTTAATCTTGGGGACAGGGGGCACTGAAGCTTTCTTT
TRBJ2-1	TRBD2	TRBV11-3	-	CASSLQTSGGANEQFF	TGTGCCAGCAGCTTACAGACTAGCGGGGGGGCGAATGAGCAGTTCTTC
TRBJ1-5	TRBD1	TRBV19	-	CASSIDSWTGTNQPQHF	TGTGCCAGTAGTATAGATTCATGGACAGGGACTAATCAGCCCCAGCATTTT
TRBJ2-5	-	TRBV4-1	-	CASSRGRGAQETQYF	TGCGCCAGCAGCCGGGGGAGGGGGGCCCAGGAGACCCAGTACTTC
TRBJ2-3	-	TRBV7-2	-	CASSETRGYSDTQYF	TGTGCCAGCAGCGAAACCCGTGGGTATTCAGATACGCAGTATTTT
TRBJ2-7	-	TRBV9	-	CASSESVLPHEQYF	TGTGCCAGCAGCGAATCGGTATTACCCCACGAGCAGTACTTC
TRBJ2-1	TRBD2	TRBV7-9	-	CASSPVGLAGVNEQFF	TGTGCCAGCAGCCCGGTGGGACTAGCGGGAGTAAATGAGCAGTTCTTC
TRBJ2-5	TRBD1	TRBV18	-	CASSPTGGGETQYF	TGTGCCAGCTCACCAACAGGGGGCGGAGAGACCCAGTACTTC
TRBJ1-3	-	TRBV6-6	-	CASSRGGQSGNTIYF	TGTGCCAGCAGCCGCGGAGGGCAATCTGGAAACACCATATATTTT
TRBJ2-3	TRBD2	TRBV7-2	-	CASSPSGVSGNRDTQYF	TGTGCCAGCAGCCCTTCCGGGGTTAGCGGGAATAGAGATACGCAGTATTTT
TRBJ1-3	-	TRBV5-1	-	CASSPLDAHSGNTIYF	TGCGCCAGCAGCCCGCTAGATGCTCACTCTGGAAACACCATATATTTT
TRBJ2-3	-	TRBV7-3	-	CASSLGGDQDTQYF	TGTGCCAGCAGCTTGGGAGGTGATCAGGATACGCAGTATTTT
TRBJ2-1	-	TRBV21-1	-	CASSKSPGQQFF	TGTGCCAGCAGCAAATCCCCGGGACAGCAGTTCTTC